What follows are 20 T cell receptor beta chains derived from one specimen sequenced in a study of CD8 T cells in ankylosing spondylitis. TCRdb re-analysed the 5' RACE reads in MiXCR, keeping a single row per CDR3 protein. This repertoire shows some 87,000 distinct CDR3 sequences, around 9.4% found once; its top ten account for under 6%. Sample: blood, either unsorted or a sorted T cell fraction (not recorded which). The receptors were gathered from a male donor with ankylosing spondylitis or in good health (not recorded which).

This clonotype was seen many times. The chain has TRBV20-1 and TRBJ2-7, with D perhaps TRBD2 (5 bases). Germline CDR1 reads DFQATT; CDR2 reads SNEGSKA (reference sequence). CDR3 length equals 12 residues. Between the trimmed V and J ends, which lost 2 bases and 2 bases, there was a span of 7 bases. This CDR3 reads CSARRETYEQYF. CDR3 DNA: TGCAGTGCTAGAAGGGAGACCTACGAGCAGTACTTC.

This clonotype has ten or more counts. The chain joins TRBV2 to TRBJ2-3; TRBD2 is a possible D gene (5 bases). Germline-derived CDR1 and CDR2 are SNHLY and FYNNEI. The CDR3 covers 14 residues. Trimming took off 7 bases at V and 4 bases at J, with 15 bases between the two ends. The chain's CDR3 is CASNPNLAADTQYF. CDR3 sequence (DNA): TGTGCCAGCAATCCTAACCTAGCAGCAGATACGCAGTATTTT.

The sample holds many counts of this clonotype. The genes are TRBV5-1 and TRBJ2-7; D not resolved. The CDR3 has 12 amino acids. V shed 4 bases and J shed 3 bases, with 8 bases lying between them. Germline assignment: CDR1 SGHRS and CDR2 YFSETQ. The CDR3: CASSTTIYEQYF. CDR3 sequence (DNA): TGCGCCAGCAGCACCACTATCTACGAGCAGTACTTC.

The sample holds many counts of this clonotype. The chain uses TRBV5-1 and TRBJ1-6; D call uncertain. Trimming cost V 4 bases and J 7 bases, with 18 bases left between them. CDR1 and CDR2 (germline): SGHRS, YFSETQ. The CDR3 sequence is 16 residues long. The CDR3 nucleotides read TGCGCCAGCAGCCGGGCGTCGCAGGCAGTCAATTCACCCCTCCACTTT. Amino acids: CASSRASQAVNSPLHF.

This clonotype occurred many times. CDR3 sequence reads: CASSFMSLGQQETQYF. Here the CDR3 DNA reads TGCGCCAGCAGCTTTATGTCCCTGGGGCAACAAGAGACCCAGTACTTC. V gene TRBV5-1 combines with J gene TRBJ2-5; possible D gene TRBD1, 5 bases. Germline V gene sequence: CDR1 SGHRS, CDR2 YFSETQ. The V end was cut by 2 bases, the J end by 2 bases, with 16 bases between. This CDR3 has 16 residues. Full variable domain (outside the CDR3, taken from reference TRBV5-1 and TRBJ2-5): KAGVTQTPRYLIKTRGQQVTLSCSPISGHRSVSWYQQTPGQGLQFLFEYFSETQRNKGNFPGRFSGRQFSNSRSEMNVSTLELGDSALYLCASSFMSLGQQETQYFGPGTRLLVL.

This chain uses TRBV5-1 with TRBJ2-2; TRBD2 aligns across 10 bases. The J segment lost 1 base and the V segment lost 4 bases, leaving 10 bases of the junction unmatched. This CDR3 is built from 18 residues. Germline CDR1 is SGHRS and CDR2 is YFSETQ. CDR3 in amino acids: CASSTPGLAPQNTGELFF. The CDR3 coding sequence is TGCGCCAGCAGCACCCCGGGACTAGCGCCACAGAACACCGGGGAGCTGTTTTTT.

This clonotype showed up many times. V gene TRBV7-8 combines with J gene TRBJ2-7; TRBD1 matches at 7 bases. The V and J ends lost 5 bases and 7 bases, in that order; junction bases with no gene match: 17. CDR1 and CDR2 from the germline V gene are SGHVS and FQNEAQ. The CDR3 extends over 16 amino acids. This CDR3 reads CASSPRDSGFLGEQYF. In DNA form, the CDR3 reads TGTGCCAGCAGCCCTAGGGACAGTGGATTTTTGGGAGAGCAGTACTTC. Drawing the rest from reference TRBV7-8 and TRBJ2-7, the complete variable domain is GAGVSQSPRYKVAKRGQDVALRCDPISGHVSLFWYQQALGQGPEFLTYFQNEAQLDKSGLPSDRFFAERPEGSVSTLKIQRTQQEDSAVYLCASSPRDSGFLGEQYFGPGTRLTVT.

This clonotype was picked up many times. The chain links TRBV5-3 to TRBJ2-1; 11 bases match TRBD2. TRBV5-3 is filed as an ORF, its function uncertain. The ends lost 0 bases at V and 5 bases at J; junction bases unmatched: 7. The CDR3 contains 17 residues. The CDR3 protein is CARSLGGTSGIDNEQFF. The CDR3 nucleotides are TGTGCCAGAAGCTTGGGCGGGACTAGCGGTATAGACAATGAGCAGTTCTTC.

CDR3 sequence: CASSDGTGFNYGYTF. The CDR3 DNA reads TGTGCCAGCAGCGACGGGACAGGCTTTAACTATGGCTACACCTTC. The chain uses TRBV14 and TRBJ1-2, with 8 positions matching TRBD1. Looked up from germline, CDR1 is SGHDN and CDR2 is FVKESK. V shed 5 bases, J shed 1 base, and the junction held 6 bases outside the gene matches. This CDR3 region has 15 residues.

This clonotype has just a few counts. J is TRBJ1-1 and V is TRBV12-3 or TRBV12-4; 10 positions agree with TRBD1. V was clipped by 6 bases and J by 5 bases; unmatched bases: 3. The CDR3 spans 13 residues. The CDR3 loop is CASRGQGSTEAFF. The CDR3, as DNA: TGTGCCAGCAGGGGACAGGGGTCGACTGAAGCTTTCTTT.

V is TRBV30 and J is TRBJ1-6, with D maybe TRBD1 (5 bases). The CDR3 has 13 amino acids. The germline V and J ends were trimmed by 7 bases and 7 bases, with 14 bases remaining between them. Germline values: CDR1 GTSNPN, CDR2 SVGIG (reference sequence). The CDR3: CASDLGANSPLHF. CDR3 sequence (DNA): TGTGCCTCCGACCTAGGGGCGAATTCACCCCTCCACTTT.

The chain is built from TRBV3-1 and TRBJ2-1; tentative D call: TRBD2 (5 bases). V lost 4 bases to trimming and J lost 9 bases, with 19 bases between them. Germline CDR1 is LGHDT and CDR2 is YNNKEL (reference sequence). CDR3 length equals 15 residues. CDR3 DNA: TGTGCCAGCAGCCCCCATGCGGGCCCCGGGCGTGAGCAGTTCTTC. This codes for CASSPHAGPGREQFF.

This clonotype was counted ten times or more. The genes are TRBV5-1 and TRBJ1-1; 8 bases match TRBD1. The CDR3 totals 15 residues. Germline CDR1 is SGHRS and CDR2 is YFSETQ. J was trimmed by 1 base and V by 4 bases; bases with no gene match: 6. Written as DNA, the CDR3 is TGCGCCAGCAGCATGACCGGACAGGGGAACACTGAAGCTTTCTTT. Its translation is CASSMTGQGNTEAFF. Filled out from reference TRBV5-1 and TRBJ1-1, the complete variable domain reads KAGVTQTPRYLIKTRGQQVTLSCSPISGHRSVSWYQQTPGQGLQFLFEYFSETQRNKGNFPGRFSGRQFSNSRSEMNVSTLELGDSALYLCASSMTGQGNTEAFFGQGTRLTVV.

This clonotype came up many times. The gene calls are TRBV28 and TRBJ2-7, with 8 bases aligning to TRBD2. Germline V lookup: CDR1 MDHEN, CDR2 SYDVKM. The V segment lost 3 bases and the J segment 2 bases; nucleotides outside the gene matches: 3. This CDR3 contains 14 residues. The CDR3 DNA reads TGTGCCAGCAGTTTTCGCGGGGGGCCCTACGAGCAGTACTTC. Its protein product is CASSFRGGPYEQYF.

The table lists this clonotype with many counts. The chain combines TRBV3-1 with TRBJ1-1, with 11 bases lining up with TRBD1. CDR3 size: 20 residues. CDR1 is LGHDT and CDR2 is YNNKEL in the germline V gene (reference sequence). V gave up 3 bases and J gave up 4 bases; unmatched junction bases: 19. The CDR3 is CASSHTRPGQGVGRSTEAFF. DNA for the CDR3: TGTGCCAGCAGCCACACCCGCCCGGGACAGGGGGTAGGACGGAGCACTGAAGCTTTCTTT.

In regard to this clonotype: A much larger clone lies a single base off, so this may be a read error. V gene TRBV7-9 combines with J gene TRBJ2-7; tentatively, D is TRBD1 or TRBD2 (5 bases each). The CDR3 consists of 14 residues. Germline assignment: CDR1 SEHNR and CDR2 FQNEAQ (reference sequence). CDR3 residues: CGSSPGRSIYEQYF. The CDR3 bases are TGTGGCAGCAGTCCGGGACGGAGTATCTACGAGCAGTACTTC.

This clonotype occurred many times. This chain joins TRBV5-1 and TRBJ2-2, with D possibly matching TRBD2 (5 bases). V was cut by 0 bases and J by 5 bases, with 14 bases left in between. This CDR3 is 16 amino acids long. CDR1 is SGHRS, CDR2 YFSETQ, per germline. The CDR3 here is CASSLENGGFTGELFF. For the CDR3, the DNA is TGCGCCAGCAGCTTGGAAAATGGCGGGTTTACCGGGGAGCTGTTTTTT.

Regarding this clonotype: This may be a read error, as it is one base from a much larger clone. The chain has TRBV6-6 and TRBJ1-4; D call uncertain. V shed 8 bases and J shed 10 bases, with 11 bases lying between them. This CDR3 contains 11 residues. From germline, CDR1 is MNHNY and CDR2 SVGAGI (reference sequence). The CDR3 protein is CASLLGGKLFF. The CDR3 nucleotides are TGTGCCAGCCTCCTGGGTGGAAAACTGTTTTTT.

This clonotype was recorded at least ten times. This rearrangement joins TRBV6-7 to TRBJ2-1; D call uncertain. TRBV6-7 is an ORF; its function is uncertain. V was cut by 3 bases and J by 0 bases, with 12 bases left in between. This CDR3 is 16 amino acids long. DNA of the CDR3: TGTGCCAGCAGTTATTTTGACACGAGCTCCTACAATGAGCAGTTCTTC. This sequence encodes CASSYFDTSSYNEQFF.

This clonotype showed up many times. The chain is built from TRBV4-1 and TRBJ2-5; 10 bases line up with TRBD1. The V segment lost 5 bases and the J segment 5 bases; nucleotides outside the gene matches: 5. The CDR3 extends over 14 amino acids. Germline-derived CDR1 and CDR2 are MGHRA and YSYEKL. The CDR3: CASSYGTGDETQYF. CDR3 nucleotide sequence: TGCGCCAGCAGCTATGGGACAGGGGACGAGACCCAGTACTTC.